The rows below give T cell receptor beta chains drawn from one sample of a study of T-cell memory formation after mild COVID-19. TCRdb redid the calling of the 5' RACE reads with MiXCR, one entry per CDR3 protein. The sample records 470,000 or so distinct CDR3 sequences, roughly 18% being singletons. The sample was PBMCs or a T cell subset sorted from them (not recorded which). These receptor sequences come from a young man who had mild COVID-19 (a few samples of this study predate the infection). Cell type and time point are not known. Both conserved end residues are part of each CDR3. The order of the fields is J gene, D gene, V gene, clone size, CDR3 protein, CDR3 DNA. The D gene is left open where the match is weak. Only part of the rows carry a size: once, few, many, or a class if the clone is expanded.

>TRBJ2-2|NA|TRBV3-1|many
CASSQDLNTGELFF
TGTGCCAGCAGCCAAGATCTAAACACCGGGGAGCTGTTTTTT
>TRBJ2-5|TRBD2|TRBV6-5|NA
CASRSFDGTTWETQYF
TGTGCCAGCAGGAGTTTCGACGGGACTACTTGGGAGACCCAGTACTTC
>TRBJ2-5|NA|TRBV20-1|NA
CSARVGAQETQYF
TGCAGTGCTAGAGTAGGCGCCCAAGAGACCCAGTACTTC
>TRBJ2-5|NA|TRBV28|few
CASGAAGSETQYF
TGTGCCAGCGGGGCGGCTGGATCAGAGACCCAGTACTTC
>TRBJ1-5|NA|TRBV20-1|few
CSALPSRGSNQPQHF
TGCAGTGCTTTACCATCAAGGGGCAGCAATCAGCCCCAGCATTTT
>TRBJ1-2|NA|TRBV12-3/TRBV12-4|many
CASSLSATFYGYTF
TGTGCCAGCAGTCTGAGCGCGACCTTCTATGGCTACACCTTC
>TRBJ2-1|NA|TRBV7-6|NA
CASSDELGGRQFF
TGTGCCAGCAGCGACGAACTAGGCGGACGTCAGTTCTTC
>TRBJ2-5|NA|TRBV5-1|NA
CASSLNPAGGQETQYF
TGCGCCAGCAGCTTAAACCCAGCCGGTGGACAAGAGACCCAGTACTTC
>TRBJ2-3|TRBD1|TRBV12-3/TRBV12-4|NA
CASRSRGLADTQYF
TGTGCCAGCCGAAGCAGGGGGCTCGCAGATACGCAGTATTTT
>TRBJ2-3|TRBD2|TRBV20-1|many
CSKTGGPTDTQYF
TGCAGTAAGACGGGGGGGCCCACAGATACGCAGTATTTT
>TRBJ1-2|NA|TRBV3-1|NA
CASSLMGGDGYTF
TGTGCCAGCAGCCTGATGGGGGGCGACGGCTACACCTTC
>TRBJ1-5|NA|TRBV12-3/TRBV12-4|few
CASSFGQSHQPQHF
TGTGCCAGCAGTTTTGGACAGAGCCATCAGCCCCAGCATTTT
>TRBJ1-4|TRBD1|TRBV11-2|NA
CASSFGQGVSLIRTTTNEKLFF
TGTGCCAGCAGCTTCGGACAGGGAGTCTCCTTGATCCGGACTACAACTAATGAAAAACTGTTTTTT
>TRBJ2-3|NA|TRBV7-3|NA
CASSAGRITDTQYF
TGTGCCAGCAGCGCCGGGCGGATCACAGATACGCAGTATTTT
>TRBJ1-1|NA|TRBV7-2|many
CASSSSDWSNTEAFF
TGTGCCAGCAGCTCATCAGACTGGTCGAACACTGAAGCTTTCTTT
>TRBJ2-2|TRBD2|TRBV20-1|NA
CSARKSGGASTGELFF
TGCAGTGCTAGGAAGAGCGGGGGGGCTAGCACCGGGGAGCTGTTTTTT
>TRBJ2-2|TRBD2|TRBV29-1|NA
CSVGDLPGLADTGELFF
TGCAGCGTTGGAGATCTTCCGGGACTAGCAGACACCGGGGAGCTGTTTTTT
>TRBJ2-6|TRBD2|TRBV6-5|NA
CASSYSAGGSGANVLTF
TGTGCCAGCAGTTACTCGGCCGGGGGGTCCGGGGCCAACGTCCTGACTTTC
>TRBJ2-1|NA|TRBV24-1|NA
CATSDGFGDEQFF
TGTGCCACCAGTGATGGATTCGGCGATGAGCAGTTCTTC
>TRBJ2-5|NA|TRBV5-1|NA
CASSFVLRVEETQYF
TGCGCCAGCAGCTTTGTGTTGCGGGTGGAAGAGACCCAGTACTTC
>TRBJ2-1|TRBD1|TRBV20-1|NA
CSASLDRDYNEQFF
TGCAGTGCTAGTTTGGACAGGGATTACAATGAGCAGTTCTTC
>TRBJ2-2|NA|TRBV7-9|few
CASIAGSGELFF
TGTGCCAGCATTGCGGGGTCCGGGGAGCTGTTTTTT
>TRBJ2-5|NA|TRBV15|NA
CATSLQHQETQYF
TGTGCCACCAGTCTACAGCACCAAGAGACCCAGTACTTC
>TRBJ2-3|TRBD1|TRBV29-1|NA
CSVSRGPTDTQYF
TGCAGCGTTTCCAGGGGGCCCACAGATACGCAGTATTTT
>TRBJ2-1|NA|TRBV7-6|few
CASSPLGGGNEQFF
TGTGCCAGCAGCCCATTGGGTGGGGGCAATGAGCAGTTCTTC
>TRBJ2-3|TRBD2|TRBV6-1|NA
CASRTSGISTDTQYF
TGTGCCAGCAGAACTAGCGGGATCAGCACAGATACGCAGTATTTT
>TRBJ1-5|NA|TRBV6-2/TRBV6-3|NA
CATTPQGSRNQPQHF
TGTGCCACCACTCCCCAGGGTTCGCGCAATCAGCCCCAGCATTTT
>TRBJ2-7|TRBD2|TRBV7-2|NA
CASSFAGGSYEQYF
TGTGCCAGCAGCTTTGCGGGGGGCTCCTACGAGCAGTACTTC
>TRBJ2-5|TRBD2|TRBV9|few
CASSASGLAENGETQYF
TGTGCCAGCAGCGCTAGCGGACTAGCGGAGAATGGGGAGACCCAGTACTTC
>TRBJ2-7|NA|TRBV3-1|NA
CASSPAGYNSYEQYF
TGTGCCAGCAGCCCAGCCGGTTATAACTCCTACGAGCAGTACTTC
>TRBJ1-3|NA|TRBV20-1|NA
CSATPTGYGGNTIYF
TGCAGTGCCACCCCGACGGGGTATGGTGGAAACACCATATATTTT
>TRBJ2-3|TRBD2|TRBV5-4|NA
CASSLGASGLATQYF
TGTGCCAGCAGCTTGGGGGCTAGCGGGTTAGCTACGCAGTATTTT
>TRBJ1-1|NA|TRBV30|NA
CAWSPGVAEAFF
TGTGCCTGGAGTCCCGGGGTGGCTGAAGCTTTCTTT
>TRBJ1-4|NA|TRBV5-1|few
CASRVVGFNEKLFF
TGCGCCAGCAGGGTAGTCGGCTTCAATGAAAAACTGTTTTTT
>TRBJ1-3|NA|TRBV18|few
CASSPGGSGNTIYF
TGTGCCAGCTCACCCGGGGGCTCTGGAAACACCATATATTTT
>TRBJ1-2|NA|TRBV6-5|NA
CASTMFGGVSHGYTF
TGTGCCAGCACTATGTTTGGGGGCGTTAGTCATGGCTACACCTTC
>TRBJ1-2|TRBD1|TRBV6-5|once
CASSYSTTFGQGRVYTF
TGTGCCAGCAGTTACTCCACCACCTTCGGACAGGGGAGAGTATACACCTTC
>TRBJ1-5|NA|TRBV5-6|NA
CASSLSALVDQPQHF
TGTGCCAGCAGCCTGTCCGCTTTGGTGGATCAGCCCCAGCATTTT
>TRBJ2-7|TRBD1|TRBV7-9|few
CASSLATGARRYEQYF
TGTGCCAGCAGCTTAGCGACAGGGGCTCGGAGGTACGAGCAGTACTTC
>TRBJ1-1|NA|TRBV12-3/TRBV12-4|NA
CASRRTGRNTEAFF
TGTGCCAGCAGACGAACCGGGAGGAACACTGAAGCTTTCTTT
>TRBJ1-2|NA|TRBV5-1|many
CASSLSPGNYGYTF
TGCGCCAGCAGCTTGTCCCCAGGGAACTATGGCTACACCTTC
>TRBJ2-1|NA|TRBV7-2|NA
CASSPDRGGGNNEQFF
TGTGCCAGCAGCCCGGACAGAGGGGGGGGGAACAATGAGCAGTTCTTC
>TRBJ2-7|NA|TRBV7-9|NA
CASSLGGAEQYF
TGTGCCAGCAGCTTGGGTGGGGCCGAGCAGTACTTC
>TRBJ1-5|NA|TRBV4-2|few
CASSQDLRNGQPQHF
TGTGCCAGCAGCCAAGATCTTCGTAACGGTCAGCCCCAGCATTTT
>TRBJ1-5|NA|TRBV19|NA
CASRYLRPHSNQPQHF
TGTGCCAGTAGGTATCTGCGACCTCATAGCAATCAGCCCCAGCATTTT
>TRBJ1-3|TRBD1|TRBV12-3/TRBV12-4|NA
CASRRQGENTIYF
TGTGCCAGCAGGAGACAGGGGGAAAACACCATATATTTT
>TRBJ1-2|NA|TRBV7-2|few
CASSLRRGGYTF
TGTGCCAGCAGCTTGCGCCGTGGAGGCTACACCTTC
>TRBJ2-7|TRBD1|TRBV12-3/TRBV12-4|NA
CASSRRAPGQGYEQYF
TGTGCCAGCAGCCGCAGAGCACCGGGACAGGGGTACGAGCAGTACTTC
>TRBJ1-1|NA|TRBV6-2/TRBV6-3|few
CASSDDGSMNTEAFF
TGTGCCAGCAGTGACGATGGCAGCATGAACACTGAAGCTTTCTTT
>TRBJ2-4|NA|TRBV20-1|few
CSAVPGVGNIQYF
TGCAGTGCTGTGCCGGGGGTGGGAAACATTCAGTACTTC
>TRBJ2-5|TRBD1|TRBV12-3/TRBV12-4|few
CASSRTGVAETQYF
TGTGCCAGCAGCCGAACAGGGGTCGCAGAGACCCAGTACTTC
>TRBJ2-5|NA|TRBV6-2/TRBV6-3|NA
CASTMRRRDLRMQETQYF
TGTGCCAGCACTATGAGACGCCGGGACCTCCGGATGCAAGAGACCCAGTACTTC
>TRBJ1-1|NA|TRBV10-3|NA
CAISAPLTGPMNTEAFF
TGTGCCATCAGTGCTCCCCTGACAGGACCCATGAACACTGAAGCTTTCTTT
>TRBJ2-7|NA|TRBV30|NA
CAWSYLYEQYF
TGTGCCTGGAGTTACCTATACGAGCAGTACTTC